The rows below give T cell receptor beta chains drawn from one sample of a study of regulatory T cells in long-lasting Graves disease. TCRdb analysed the multiplex PCR reads with MiXCR anew, one entry per CDR3 protein. The data show some 230,000 distinct CDR3 sequences, approximately 16% seen once. This sample comprised peripheral blood mononuclear cells (PBMCs), obtained at new diagnosis, from a patient treated with antithyroid drugs. The receptors come from a female donor with Graves disease. Both conserved end residues are part of each CDR3. A D gene is named only where the DNA matches it firmly. Some rows have no size entry. The others give once, few or many, or a class for an expanded clone.

>many|TRBJ2-1|TRBD1|TRBV24-1|14
CATSRTGEHNEQFF
TGTGCCACCAGTCGTACAGGGGAACATAATGAGCAGTTCTTC
>many|TRBJ2-2|.|TRBV2|13
CASSEGVTGELFF
TGTGCCAGCAGTGAGGGAGTCACCGGGGAGCTGTTTTTT
>many|TRBJ1-1|TRBD1|TRBV20-1|14
CSARGTGIDTEAFF
TGCAGTGCTAGGGGGACAGGGATCGACACTGAAGCTTTCTTT
>many|TRBJ2-2|TRBD2|TRBV19|18
CASSILTSGEVNTGELFF
TGTGCCAGTAGTATACTGACTAGCGGGGAAGTGAACACCGGGGAGCTGTTTTTT
>once|TRBJ2-7|TRBD2|TRBV10-3|14
CAIRGTSGVYEQYF
TGTGCCATCCGAGGGACTAGCGGAGTTTACGAGCAGTACTTC
>many|TRBJ1-2|TRBD1|TRBV2|15
CASSLMDRGRGGYTF
TGTGCCAGCAGCCTGATGGACAGGGGGCGCGGGGGCTACACCTTC
>few|TRBJ2-5|TRBD1|TRBV28|15
CASSSRQGAGETQYF
TGTGCCAGCAGTTCCCGACAGGGGGCGGGGGAGACCCAGTACTTC
>many|TRBJ1-2|.|TRBV5-4|12
CASSLAVGSYTF
TGTGCCAGCAGCTTGGCCGTCGGCAGCTACACCTTC
>.|TRBJ2-1|TRBD2|TRBV27|15
CASRLGTSGFNEQFF
TGTGCCAGCAGACTCGGGACTAGCGGATTCAATGAGCAGTTCTTC
>few|TRBJ2-7|.|TRBV2|16
CAFTSGVRSTSYEQYF
TGTGCCTTCACTTCAGGGGTCCGCTCCACCAGCTACGAGCAGTACTTC
>.|TRBJ2-3|TRBD2|TRBV19|15
CASWEAGGPPDTQYF
TGTGCCAGTTGGGAAGCGGGAGGGCCGCCAGATACGCAGTATTTT
>many|TRBJ2-7|TRBD1|TRBV9|15
CASSAPGQGDTEQYF
TGTGCCAGCAGCGCCCCGGGACAGGGGGACACCGAGCAGTACTTC
>many|TRBJ2-3|TRBD2|TRBV28|15
CASSRPGLVTDTQYF
TGTGCCAGCAGCCGACCAGGACTAGTAACAGATACGCAGTATTTT
>many|TRBJ2-1|.|TRBV28|16
CASSLWEGGSYNEQFF
TGTGCCAGCAGTTTGTGGGAGGGGGGCTCCTACAATGAGCAGTTCTTC
>.|TRBJ2-1|.|TRBV9|16
CASSVEVINPPNEQFF
TGTGCCAGCAGCGTAGAGGTGATCAATCCTCCCAATGAGCAGTTCTTC
>many|TRBJ2-2|TRBD1|TRBV15|16
CATSRMTGRDTGELFF
TGTGCCACCAGCAGAATGACAGGGAGAGACACCGGGGAGCTGTTTTTT
>many|TRBJ2-3|TRBD2|TRBV11-1|14
CASSSGLAIDTQYF
TGTGCCAGCAGCTCCGGACTAGCGATAGATACGCAGTATTTT
>many|TRBJ1-1|.|TRBV6-2/TRBV6-3|13
CASSDRKNTEAFF
TGTGCCAGCAGTGACAGAAAGAACACTGAAGCTTTCTTT
>few|TRBJ1-1|.|TRBV7-9|14
CASSLTGVGTEAFF
TGTGCCAGCAGCTTAACGGGGGTAGGCACTGAAGCTTTCTTT
>many|TRBJ1-1|TRBD1|TRBV20-1|15
CSARDQGVGRDEAFF
TGCAGTGCTAGAGATCAGGGGGTGGGCAGGGATGAAGCTTTCTTT
>.|TRBJ1-3|.|TRBV19|13
CASSLAVRNTIYF
TGTGCCAGTAGTTTGGCGGTTAGAAACACCATATATTTT
>many|TRBJ2-1|.|TRBV7-9|14
CASLDTSSYNEQFF
TGTGCCAGTCTAGACACGAGCTCCTACAATGAGCAGTTCTTC
>many|TRBJ1-4|.|TRBV28|15
CASTLAGHFNEKLFF
TGTGCCAGCACTCTCGCCGGACATTTCAATGAAAAACTGTTTTTT
>many|TRBJ2-3|.|TRBV11-2|14
CASSYGGYTDTQYF
TGTGCCAGCAGCTACGGGGGCTACACAGATACGCAGTATTTT
>.|TRBJ2-7|.|TRBV12-3/TRBV12-4|13
CASEGTTSYEQYF
TGTGCCAGCGAAGGGACGACATCCTACGAGCAGTACTTC
>.|TRBJ2-3|TRBD1|TRBV6-2/TRBV6-3|13
CASRRGPQGAQYF
TGTGCCAGCAGACGGGGACCTCAGGGGGCGCAGTATTTT
>many|TRBJ1-6|.|TRBV7-9|17
CASSLAHPGLYNSPLHF
TGTGCCAGCAGCTTAGCTCACCCCGGCCTCTATAATTCACCCCTCCACTTT
>many|TRBJ1-1|.|TRBV28|13
CASIEGPGREAFF
TGTGCCAGCATAGAGGGACCTGGCCGTGAAGCTTTCTTT
>.|TRBJ2-1|TRBD1|TRBV20-1|14
CSAIRDRLYNEQFF
TGCAGTGCTATTCGGGACAGGTTATACAATGAGCAGTTCTTC
>many|TRBJ2-7|TRBD1|TRBV12-3/TRBV12-4|14
CASSIWDSLYEQYF
TGTGCCAGCAGTATTTGGGACAGTCTTTACGAGCAGTACTTC
>.|TRBJ2-1|.|TRBV19|13
CASSSTGVREQFF
TGTGCCAGTAGTTCGACGGGGGTACGAGAGCAGTTCTTC
>few|TRBJ1-4|.|TRBV9|14
CASSGPAPNEKLFF
TGTGCCAGCAGCGGCCCAGCACCTAATGAAAAACTGTTTTTT
>many|TRBJ1-2|.|TRBV7-2|17
CASSQAVLTGGSYGYTF
TGCGCCAGCAGCCAAGCCGTTCTGACTGGGGGGAGCTATGGCTACACCTTC
>many|TRBJ2-1|TRBD1|TRBV24-1|17
CATSETGGRSSYNEQFF
TGTGCCACCAGTGAAACAGGGGGGAGAAGCTCCTACAATGAGCAGTTCTTC
>many|TRBJ1-2|TRBD1|TRBV20-1|15
CSALGGDSDNYGYTF
TGCAGTGCTTTAGGCGGGGACAGCGATAACTATGGCTACACCTTC
>many|TRBJ2-2|TRBD1|TRBV20-1|14
CSAPDRVGTGELFF
TGCAGTGCACCGGACAGGGTCGGCACCGGGGAGCTGTTTTTT
>many|TRBJ2-4|.|TRBV30|11
CAWSQGNIQYF
TGTGCCTGGTCGCAAGGAAACATTCAGTACTTC
>few|TRBJ2-1|.|TRBV4-1|14
CASSQERSYNEQFF
TGCGCCAGCAGCCAGGAGCGGTCGTACAATGAGCAGTTCTTC
>many|TRBJ2-2|.|TRBV7-9|15
CASSFGSGNTGELFF
TGTGCCAGCAGCTTTGGGTCAGGCAACACCGGGGAGCTGTTTTTT
>many|TRBJ1-5|.|TRBV10-3|14
CATTSRGNNQPQHF
TGTGCCACCACGTCTCGAGGGAACAATCAGCCCCAGCATTTT
>many|TRBJ1-4|TRBD1|TRBV14|16
CASSQDRHTQGGKLFF
TGTGCCAGCAGCCAAGATCGGCACACCCAGGGGGGAAAACTGTTTTTT
>many|TRBJ1-2|.|TRBV6-2/TRBV6-3|13
CASSSDRNYGYTF
TGTGCCAGCAGCTCCGACAGAAACTATGGCTACACCTTC
>many|TRBJ1-5|TRBD1|TRBV6-2/TRBV6-3|17
CASSYSPTGYSNQPQHF
TGTGCCAGCAGTTACTCACCGACAGGGTATAGCAATCAGCCCCAGCATTTT
>many|TRBJ1-4|.|TRBV10-3|16
CAISAGGPPTNEKLFF
TGTGCCATCAGTGCTGGAGGACCGCCAACTAATGAAAAACTGTTTTTT
>many|TRBJ1-3|TRBD1|TRBV6-1|14
CASSEPLQQGARNF
TGTGCCAGCAGTGAACCACTACAACAGGGGGCCCGGAATTTT
>many|TRBJ1-1|.|TRBV27|15
CASGEALTVDTEAFF
TGTGCCAGCGGCGAGGCCCTGACAGTGGACACTGAAGCTTTCTTT
>.|TRBJ2-1|TRBD2|TRBV11-2|15
CASSLSGRPYNEQFF
TGTGCCAGCAGCTTAAGCGGGAGACCCTACAATGAGCAGTTCTTC
>many|TRBJ1-5|.|TRBV5-5|13
CASSGLPPGPQHF
TGTGCCAGCAGCGGACTACCCCCAGGGCCCCAGCATTTT
>many|TRBJ2-7|.|TRBV4-3|14
CASSQEGNSYEQYF
TGCGCCAGCAGCCAAGAGGGGAACTCCTACGAGCAGTACTTC
>many|TRBJ1-2|.|TRBV11-2|14
CASSRYGQSYGYTF
TGTGCCAGCAGCAGATACGGACAGTCCTATGGCTACACCTTC
>many|TRBJ1-4|.|TRBV19|16
CASSINGPTTNEKLFF
TGTGCCAGTAGTATCAACGGCCCAACAACTAATGAAAAACTGTTTTTT
>many|TRBJ2-3|.|TRBV7-9|12
CASSPGGDTQYF
TGTGCCAGCAGTCCGGGGGGCGATACGCAGTATTTT
>many|TRBJ2-1|.|TRBV3-1|11
CASSQRNEQFF
TGTGCCAGCTCACAGAGGAATGAGCAGTTCTTC
>many|TRBJ1-5|.|TRBV5-8|15
CASSLPGFSNQPQHF
TGTGCCAGCAGCTTACCAGGGTTTAGCAATCAGCCCCAGCATTTT
>.|TRBJ2-5|TRBD1|TRBV11-2|15
CASSFGTARQETQYF
TGTGCCAGCAGCTTCGGGACAGCGAGGCAAGAGACCCAGTACTTC